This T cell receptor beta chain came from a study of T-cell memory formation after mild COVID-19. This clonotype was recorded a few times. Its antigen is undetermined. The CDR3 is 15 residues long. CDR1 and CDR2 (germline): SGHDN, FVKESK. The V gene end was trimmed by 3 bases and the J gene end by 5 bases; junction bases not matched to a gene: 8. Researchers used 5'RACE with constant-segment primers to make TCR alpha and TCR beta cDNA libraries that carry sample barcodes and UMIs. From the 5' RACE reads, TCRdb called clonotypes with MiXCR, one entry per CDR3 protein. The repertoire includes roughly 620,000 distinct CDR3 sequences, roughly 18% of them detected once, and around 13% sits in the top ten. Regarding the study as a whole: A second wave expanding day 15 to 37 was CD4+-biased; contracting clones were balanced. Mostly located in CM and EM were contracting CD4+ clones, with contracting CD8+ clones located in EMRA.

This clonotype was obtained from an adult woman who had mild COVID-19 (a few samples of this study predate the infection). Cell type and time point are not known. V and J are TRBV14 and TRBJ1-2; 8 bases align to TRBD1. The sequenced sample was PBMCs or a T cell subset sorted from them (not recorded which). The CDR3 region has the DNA TGTGCCAGCAGCCAGGGACGGACAGGGCGATATGGCTACACCTTC. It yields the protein CASSQGRTGRYGYTF.